Each of the 25 T cell receptor beta chains below was sequenced from the same sample in a study of a mutant IDH1 vaccine in newly diagnosed glioma. Time point reported: baseline, week 1 (first vaccination visit). Treatment defined: pre-vaccination baseline after standard-of-care therapy. Method: immunoSEQ multiplex PCR; TCRdb's copy keeps in-frame clones and lacks some. The sample contains about 100,000 clones, around 80% of which appear only once. The sequencing here drew on PBMCs, taken from a glioma patient treated with radiotherapy, temozolomide or both. The receptor set was obtained from a man aged 40-50 years with glioma.

V is TRBV6-6 and J is TRBJ1-1, with D uncertain. V was trimmed by 6 bases and J by 1 base, leaving 9 bases between them. The CDR3 covers 13 residues. Germline assignment: CDR1 MNHNY and CDR2 SVGAGI (reference sequence). CDR3 sequence: CASRVTWNTEAFF. The CDR3 region has the DNA TGTGCCAGCAGGGTAACCTGGAACACTGAAGCTTTCTTT.

The V and J genes are TRBV6-5 and TRBJ1-1, with D maybe TRBD1 (6 bases). The CDR3 extends over 15 amino acids. Trimming removed 4 bases at V and 4 bases at J, with 16 bases between. The germline V gene has CDR1 MNHEY and CDR2 SVGAGI. The CDR3 region is CASSFLEGGSTEAFF. CDR3 nucleotides: TGTGCCAGCAGTTTCCTCGAGGGGGGGAGCACTGAAGCTTTCTTT.

There are a few counts of this clone. The chain is built from TRBV7-9 and TRBJ1-4; D remains ambiguous. Trimming shortened V by 2 bases and J by 6 bases, and 10 bases separated the two germline ends. The CDR3 loop spans 14 amino acids. Germline V gene lookup returns CDR1 SEHNR and CDR2 FQNEAQ (reference sequence). CDR3 nucleotide sequence: TGTGCCAGCAGCTTACGGGTTCCGTATGAAAAACTGTTTTTT. It translates to CASSLRVPYEKLFF.

This clone came up once. The J gene is TRBJ2-5, the V gene TRBV7-9, with 10 positions matching TRBD2. V gave up 2 bases and J gave up 5 bases; unmatched junction bases: 17. Germline CDR1 and CDR2: SEHNR and FQNEAQ (reference sequence). The length of the CDR3 is 19 residues. The CDR3 reads CASSLTALAGARMFETQYF. DNA of the CDR3: TGTGCCAGCAGCTTAACGGCCCTAGCGGGAGCGCGGATGTTCGAGACCCAGTACTTC.

The table lists this clone with a count of one. The rearrangement links TRBV7-8 to TRBJ2-6; D gene ambiguous. The CDR3 has 15 amino acids. V lost 5 bases, J lost 4 bases, and 12 bases lay in between. Germline values: CDR1 SGHVS, CDR2 FQNEAQ. The CDR3 region has the DNA TGTGCCAGCAGCCAAATCCTCAGGGGGGCCAACGTCCTGACTTTC. Amino acids: CASSQILRGANVLTF.

This sequence joins TRBV27 and TRBJ1-5; D gene ambiguous. Germline CDR1 and CDR2: MNHEY and SMNVEV (reference sequence). The CDR3 extends over 13 amino acids. V dropped 4 bases and J dropped 0 bases, with 4 bases sitting between them. The DNA for the CDR3 is TGTGCCAGCAGTTCCTATAGCAATCAGCCCCAGCATTTT. Amino acid sequence: CASSSYSNQPQHF.

This clone was detected once. The gene calls are TRBV25-1 and TRBJ2-2; D remains unclear. Germline V CDR1 and CDR2: MGHDK, SYGVNS. V was trimmed by 1 base and J by 9 bases, leaving 6 bases between them. This CDR3 region has 12 residues. The CDR3 DNA reads as TGTGCCAGCAGTGAATCCCGCCGGGAGCTGTTTTTT. This gives the protein CASSESRRELFF.

This clone came up once. This sequence joins TRBV10-3 and TRBJ1-4, with TRBD1 matching 9 bases. The germline V gene has CDR1 ENHRY and CDR2 SYGVKD. This CDR3 comprises 16 residues. The trim removed 2 bases at V and 7 bases at J, leaving 8 bases unmatched. The chain's CDR3 is CAISELSGQGSEKLFF. The CDR3 coding sequence is TGTGCCATCAGTGAGCTATCGGGACAGGGCAGTGAAAAACTGTTTTTT.

The chain couples TRBV1 to TRBJ1-5; whether TRBD1, the table's D call, matches the DNA was not checked. TRBV1 is flagged as a pseudogene. The CDR3 runs 18 residues. The CDR3 reads CTSSQDLGDRVSNQPQHF. CDR3 coding DNA: TGCACCAGCAGCCAAGATCTAGGGGACAGGGTTAGCAATCAGCCCCAGCATTTT.

This rearrangement joins TRBV29-1 to TRBJ2-5; D possibly matches TRBD1 or TRBD2 (5 bases each). CDR3 length: 13 residues. V gave up 7 bases and J gave up 7 bases, with 19 bases separating them. Germline V gene lookup returns CDR1 SQVTM and CDR2 ANQGSEA. The CDR3 here is CSAAYEGLGTQYF. The CDR3 nucleotides are TGCAGCGCGGCATACGAGGGGCTAGGGACCCAGTACTTC.

The chain links TRBV29-1 to TRBJ2-7; perhaps TRBD2 as D (6 bases). V shed 0 bases and J shed 4 bases, with 19 bases lying between them. Germline V CDR1 and CDR2: SQVTM, ANQGSEA. The CDR3 totals 16 residues. The CDR3 coding sequence is TGCAGCGTTGAAGATCTCGTGGGGCCGCGGGGTTACGAGCAGTACTTC. Its translation is CSVEDLVGPRGYEQYF.

As concerns this clone: Other DNA sequences in this specimen translate into the identical CDR3. The chain uses TRBV7-2 and TRBJ2-7; D is ambiguous. Trimming left V 5 bases short and J 3 bases short, with 11 bases between. This CDR3 contains 13 residues. Germline V gene sequence: CDR1 SGHTA, CDR2 FQGNSA. CDR3 in amino acids: CASSPGLGYEQYF. In nucleotides, the CDR3 is TGTGCCAGCAGCCCCGGCCTAGGCTACGAGCAGTACTTC.

V and J are TRBV4-2 and TRBJ2-4, with a tentative D call TRBD2 (5 bases). Germline CDR1 is LGHNA and CDR2 is YNFKEQ. The CDR3 is 17 residues long. V lost 0 bases to trimming and J lost 3 bases, with 15 bases between them. As DNA, the CDR3 is TGTGCCAGCAGCCAAGAGGGCGGCGGGCTAGGCAAAAACATTCAGTACTTC. It is translated as CASSQEGGGLGKNIQYF.

This clone is medium-sized within its sample. V is TRBV5-1 and J is TRBJ1-1, with a tentative D call TRBD1 (6 bases). This CDR3 comprises 14 residues. Between the trimmed V and J ends, which lost 1 base and 4 bases, there was a span of 11 bases. Germline CDR1 is SGHRS and CDR2 is YFSETQ. CDR3 sequence (DNA): TGCGCCAGCAGCTTGAGGCGGGGGGCCACTGAAGCTTTCTTT. Translating it yields CASSLRRGATEAFF. The entire variable domain, with the rest obtained from reference TRBV5-1 and TRBJ1-1, is as follows: KAGVTQTPRYLIKTRGQQVTLSCSPISGHRSVSWYQQTPGQGLQFLFEYFSETQRNKGNFPGRFSGRQFSNSRSEMNVSTLELGDSALYLCASSLRRGATEAFFGQGTRLTVV.

The rearrangement uses TRBV30 and TRBJ2-2; 10 bases map to TRBD2. With V trimmed by 3 bases and J by 4 bases, 14 bases remained unmatched. The CDR3 is made up of 18 amino acids. Germline V lookup: CDR1 GTSNPN, CDR2 SVGIG (reference sequence). CDR3 protein: CAWRHPLERGGRTGELFF. The CDR3 DNA follows: TGTGCCTGGAGACACCCCTTGGAGCGGGGGGGTCGCACCGGGGAGCTGTTTTTT.

This chain joins TRBV28 and TRBJ1-5; the D is unclear. Germline V lookup: CDR1 MDHEN, CDR2 SYDVKM. V was cut by 3 bases and J by 5 bases, with 5 bases left in between. The CDR3 length is 12 residues. CDR3 nucleotide sequence: TGTGCCAGCAGTTTCCATCATCAGCCCCAGCATTTT. Translation gives CASSFHHQPQHF.

The chain couples TRBV5-1 to TRBJ1-2, with 11 bases fitting TRBD1. The CDR3 is made up of 14 amino acids. Germline CDR1 is SGHRS and CDR2 is YFSETQ. Trimming cost V 2 bases and J 6 bases; bases outside gene matches: 3. The CDR3: CASSFTGQGDGYTF. The CDR3 region has the DNA TGCGCCAGCAGCTTTACGGGACAGGGGGATGGCTACACCTTC.

The chain links TRBV28 to TRBJ1-5; no clear D. Germline CDR1 and CDR2: MDHEN and SYDVKM. The CDR3 is 14 residues long. Trimming removed 3 bases at V and 1 base at J, with 7 bases between. Here the CDR3 reads CASSFDGSNQPQHF. The DNA of the CDR3 is TGTGCCAGCAGTTTTGACGGCAGCAATCAGCCCCAGCATTTT.

Here the CDR3 reads CAWTPLGPTGSLYGYTF. The DNA of the CDR3 is TGTGCCTGGACCCCTCTGGGTCCGACAGGGAGTCTCTATGGCTACACCTTC. The chain links TRBV30 to TRBJ1-2, with TRBD1 identical over 7 bases. The J segment lost 4 bases and the V segment lost 4 bases, leaving 18 bases of the junction unmatched. In germline, CDR1 is GTSNPN, CDR2 SVGIG (reference sequence). There are 17 residues in the CDR3.

This clone was found many times. The same CDR3 arises from other DNA sequences in this sample as well. The rearrangement links TRBV6-5 to TRBJ1-2; 8 bases match TRBD1. The CDR3 is 13 amino acids. Germline lookup yields CDR1 MNHEY and CDR2 SVGAGI. Trimming took 4 bases from V and 8 from J; bases not matched to a gene: 6. CDR3 amino acids: CASSWSGGGGYTF. CDR3 bases: TGTGCCAGCAGTTGGTCAGGGGGCGGGGGCTACACCTTC.

The chain uses TRBV7-2 and TRBJ2-7; D uncertain. Trimming took 6 bases from V and 2 from J, leaving 11 bases between them. Germline V CDR1 and CDR2: SGHTA, FQGNSA. The CDR3 extends over 13 amino acids. CDR3 in DNA: TGTGCCAGCAGGACCAGGACGGCCTACGAGCAGTACTTC. Its protein is CASRTRTAYEQYF.

The chain carries TRBV11-2 and TRBJ2-1; weak D call: TRBD2 (5 bases). V gave up 5 bases and J gave up 10 bases, with 12 bases separating them. CDR3 length: 12 amino acids. Germline-derived CDR1 and CDR2 are SGHAT and FQNNGV. CDR3 DNA: TGTGCCAGCAGCGAGGGCCGGCTGGAGCAGTTCTTC. Translation: CASSEGRLEQFF.

Only a few counts were recorded for this clone. The chain is built from TRBV25-1 and TRBJ1-5; 8 nucleotides line up with TRBD1. This CDR3 comprises 13 residues. From germline, CDR1 is MGHDK and CDR2 SYGVNS. The trim removed 7 bases at V and 3 bases at J, leaving 2 bases unmatched. The CDR3 is CASKGQANQPQHF. The CDR3 bases are TGTGCCAGCAAGGGACAGGCCAATCAGCCCCAGCATTTT.

This rearrangement joins TRBV29-1 to TRBJ1-2; D ambiguous. The germline CDR1 and CDR2 sequences are SQVTM and ANQGSEA. Trimming cost V 5 bases and J 0 bases, with 4 bases left between them. The CDR3 is 11 residues long. The CDR3 nucleotides read TGCAGCGTTTTATCTAACTATGGCTACACCTTC. Translating gives CSVLSNYGYTF.

The V and J genes are TRBV5-4 and TRBJ2-7, with a tentative D call TRBD2 (5 bases). Germline loops: CDR1 SGHNT, CDR2 YYREEE (reference sequence). The V and J ends lost 1 base and 0 bases respectively, with 11 bases between them. CDR3 length: 15 amino acids. The CDR3: CASSLPSGSSYEQYF. The CDR3 DNA is TGTGCCAGCAGCTTGCCAAGCGGTAGCTCCTACGAGCAGTACTTC.